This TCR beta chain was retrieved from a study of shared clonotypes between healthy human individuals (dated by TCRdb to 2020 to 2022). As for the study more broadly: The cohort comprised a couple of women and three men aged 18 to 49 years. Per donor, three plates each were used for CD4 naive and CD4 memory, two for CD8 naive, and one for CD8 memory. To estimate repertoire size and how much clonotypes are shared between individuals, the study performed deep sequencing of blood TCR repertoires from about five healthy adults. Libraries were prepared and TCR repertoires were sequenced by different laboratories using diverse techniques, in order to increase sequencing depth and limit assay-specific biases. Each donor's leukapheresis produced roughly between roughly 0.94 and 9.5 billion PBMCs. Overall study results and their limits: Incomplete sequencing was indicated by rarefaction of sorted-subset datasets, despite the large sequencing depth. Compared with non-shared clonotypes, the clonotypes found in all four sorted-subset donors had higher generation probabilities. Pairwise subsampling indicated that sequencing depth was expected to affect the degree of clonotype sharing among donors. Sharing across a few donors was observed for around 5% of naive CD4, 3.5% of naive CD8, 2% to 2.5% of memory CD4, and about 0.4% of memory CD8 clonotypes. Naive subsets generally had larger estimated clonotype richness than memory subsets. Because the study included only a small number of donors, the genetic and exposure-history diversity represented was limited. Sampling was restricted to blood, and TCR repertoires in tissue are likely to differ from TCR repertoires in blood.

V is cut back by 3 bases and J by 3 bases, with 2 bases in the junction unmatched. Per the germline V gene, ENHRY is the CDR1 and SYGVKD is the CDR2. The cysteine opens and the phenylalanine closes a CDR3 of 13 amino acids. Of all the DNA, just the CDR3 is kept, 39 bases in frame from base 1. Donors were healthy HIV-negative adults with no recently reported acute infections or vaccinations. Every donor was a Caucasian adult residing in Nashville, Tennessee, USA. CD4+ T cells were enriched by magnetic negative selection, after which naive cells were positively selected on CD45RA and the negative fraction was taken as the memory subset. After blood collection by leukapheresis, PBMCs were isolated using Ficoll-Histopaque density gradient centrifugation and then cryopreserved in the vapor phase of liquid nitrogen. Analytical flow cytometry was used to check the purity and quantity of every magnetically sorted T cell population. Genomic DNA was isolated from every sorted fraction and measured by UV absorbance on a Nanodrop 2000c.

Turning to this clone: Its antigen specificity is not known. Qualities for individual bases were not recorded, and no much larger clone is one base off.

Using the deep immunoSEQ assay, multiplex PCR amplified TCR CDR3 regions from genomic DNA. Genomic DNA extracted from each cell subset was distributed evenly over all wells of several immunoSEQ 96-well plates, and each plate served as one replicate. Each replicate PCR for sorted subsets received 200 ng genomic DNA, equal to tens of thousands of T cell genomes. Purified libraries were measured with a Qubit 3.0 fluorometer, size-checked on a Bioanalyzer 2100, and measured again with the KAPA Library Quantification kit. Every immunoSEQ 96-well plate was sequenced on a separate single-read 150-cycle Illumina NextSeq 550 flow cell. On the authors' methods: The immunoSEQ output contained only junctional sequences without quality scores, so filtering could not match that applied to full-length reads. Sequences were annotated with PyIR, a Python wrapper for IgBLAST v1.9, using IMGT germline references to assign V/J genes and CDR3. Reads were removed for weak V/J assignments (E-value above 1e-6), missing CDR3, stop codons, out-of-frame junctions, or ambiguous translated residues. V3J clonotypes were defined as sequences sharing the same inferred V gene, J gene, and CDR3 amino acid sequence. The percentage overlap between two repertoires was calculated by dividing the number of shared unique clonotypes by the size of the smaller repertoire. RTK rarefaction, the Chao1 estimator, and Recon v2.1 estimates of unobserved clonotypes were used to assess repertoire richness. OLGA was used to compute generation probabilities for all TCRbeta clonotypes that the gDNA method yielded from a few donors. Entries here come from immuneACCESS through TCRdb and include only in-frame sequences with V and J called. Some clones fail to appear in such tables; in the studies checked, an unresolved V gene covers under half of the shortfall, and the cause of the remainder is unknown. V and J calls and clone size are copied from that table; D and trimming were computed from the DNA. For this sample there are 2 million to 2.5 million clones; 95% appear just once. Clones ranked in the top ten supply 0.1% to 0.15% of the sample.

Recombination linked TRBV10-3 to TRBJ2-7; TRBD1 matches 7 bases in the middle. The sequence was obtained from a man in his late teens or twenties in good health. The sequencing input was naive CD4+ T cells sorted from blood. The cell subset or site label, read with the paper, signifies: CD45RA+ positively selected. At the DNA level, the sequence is TGTGCCATCAGTGACAACAGGGGCTACGAGCAGTACTTC. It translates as CAISDNRGYEQYF.